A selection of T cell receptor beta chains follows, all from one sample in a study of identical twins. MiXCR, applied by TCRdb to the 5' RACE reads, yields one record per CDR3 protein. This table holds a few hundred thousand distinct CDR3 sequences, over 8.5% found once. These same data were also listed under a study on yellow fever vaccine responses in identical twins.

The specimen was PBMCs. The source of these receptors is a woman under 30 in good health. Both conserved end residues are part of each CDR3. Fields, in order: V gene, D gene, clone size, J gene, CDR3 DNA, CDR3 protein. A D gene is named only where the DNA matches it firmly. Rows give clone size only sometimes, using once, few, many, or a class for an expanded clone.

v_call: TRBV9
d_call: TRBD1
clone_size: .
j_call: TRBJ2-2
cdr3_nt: TGTGCCAGCAGCTGCCGGGACAGGGAAATTACCGGGGAGCTGTTTTTT
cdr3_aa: CASSCRDREITGELFF

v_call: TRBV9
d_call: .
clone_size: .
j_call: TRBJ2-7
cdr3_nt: TGTGCCAGCAGCAGAGCAGGAGACTCCTACGAGCAGTACTTC
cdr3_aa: CASSRAGDSYEQYF

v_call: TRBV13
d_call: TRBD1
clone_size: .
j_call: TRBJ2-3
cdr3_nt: TGTGCCAGCAGCTTAATGTGGACAGGGAACCCAGATACGCAGTATTTT
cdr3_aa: CASSLMWTGNPDTQYF

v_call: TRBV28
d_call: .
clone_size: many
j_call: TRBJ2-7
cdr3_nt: TGTGCCAGCGGATCTTTTACCTACGAGCAGTACTTC
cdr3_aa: CASGSFTYEQYF

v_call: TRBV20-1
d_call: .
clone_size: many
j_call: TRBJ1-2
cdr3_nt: TGCAGTGCTACCTCGGGGTCGGGGTATGGCTACACCTTC
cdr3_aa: CSATSGSGYGYTF

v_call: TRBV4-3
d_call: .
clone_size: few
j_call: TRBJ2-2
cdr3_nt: TGCGCCAGCAGCCAAGATTCGATCCCGATCACCGGGGAGCTGTTTTTT
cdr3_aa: CASSQDSIPITGELFF

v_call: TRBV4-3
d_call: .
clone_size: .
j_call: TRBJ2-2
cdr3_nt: TGCGCCGCCCCCCGGACAGAAAACACCGGGGAGCTGTTTTTT
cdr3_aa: CAAPRTENTGELFF

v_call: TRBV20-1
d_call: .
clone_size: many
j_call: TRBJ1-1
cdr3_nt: TGCAGTGCTAGAGATATCGTACAGGCGAACACTGAAGCTTTCTTT
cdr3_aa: CSARDIVQANTEAFF

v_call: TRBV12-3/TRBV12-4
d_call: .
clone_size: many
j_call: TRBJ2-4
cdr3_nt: TGTGCCAGCAGCCGGCACGGCGCGACCAAAAACATTCAGTACTTC
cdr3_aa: CASSRHGATKNIQYF

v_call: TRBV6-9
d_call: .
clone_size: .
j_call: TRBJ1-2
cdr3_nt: TGTGCCAGCAGTTCCGTAGCGAAGACCGGCTACACCTTC
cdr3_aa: CASSSVAKTGYTF

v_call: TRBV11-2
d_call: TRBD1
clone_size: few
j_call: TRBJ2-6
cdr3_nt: TGTGCCAGCAGCCCGAAGCCCAGGGGGACTGGGGCCAACGTCCTGACTTTC
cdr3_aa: CASSPKPRGTGANVLTF

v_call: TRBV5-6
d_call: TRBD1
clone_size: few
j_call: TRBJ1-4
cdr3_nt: TGTGCCAGCAGCTTGACAGGGGTCGGTGGTGAAAAACTGTTTTTT
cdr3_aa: CASSLTGVGGEKLFF

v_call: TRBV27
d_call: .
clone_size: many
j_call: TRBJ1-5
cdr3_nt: TGTGCCAGCGGCAAATATAGCAATCAGCCCCAGCATTTT
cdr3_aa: CASGKYSNQPQHF

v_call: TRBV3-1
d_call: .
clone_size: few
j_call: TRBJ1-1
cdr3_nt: TGTGCCGTCCAGGACAGATTGAACACTGAAGCTTTCTTT
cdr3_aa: CAVQDRLNTEAFF

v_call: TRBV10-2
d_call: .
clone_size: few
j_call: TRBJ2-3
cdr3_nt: TGCGCCAGCAGTGAGGGCGGAAGGGTTGGCACAGATACGCAGTATTTT
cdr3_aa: CASSEGGRVGTDTQYF

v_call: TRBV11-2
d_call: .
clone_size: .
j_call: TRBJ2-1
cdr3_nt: TGTGCCAGCAGCTTATTGAGGGTGAGGGGAGAGCAGTTCTTC
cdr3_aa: CASSLLRVRGEQFF

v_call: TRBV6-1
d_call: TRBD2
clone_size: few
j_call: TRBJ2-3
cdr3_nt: TGTGCCAGCAGTCATCCGGGACTAGCGGGAGAGGCAGATACGCAGTATTTT
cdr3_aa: CASSHPGLAGEADTQYF

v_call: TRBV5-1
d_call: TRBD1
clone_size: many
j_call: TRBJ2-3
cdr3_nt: TGCGCCAGCAGATTGACAGGGGCGGGAGATACGCAGTATTTT
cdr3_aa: CASRLTGAGDTQYF

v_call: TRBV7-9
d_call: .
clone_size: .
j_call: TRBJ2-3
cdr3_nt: TGTGCCAGCAGCTTACCGATGAGAGATACGCAGTATTTT
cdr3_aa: CASSLPMRDTQYF

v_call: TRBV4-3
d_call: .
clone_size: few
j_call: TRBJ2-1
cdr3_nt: TGCGCCAGCAGCCAAGATAGGGATGGTGAGCAGTTCTTC
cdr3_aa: CASSQDRDGEQFF

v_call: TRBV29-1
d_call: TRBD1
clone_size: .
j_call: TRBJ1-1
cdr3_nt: TGCAGCGTAGTCGACAGGGATGTCACTGAAGCTTTCTTT
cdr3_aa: CSVVDRDVTEAFF

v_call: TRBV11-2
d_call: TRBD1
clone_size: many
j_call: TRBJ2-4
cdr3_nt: TGTGCCAGCAGCTTCGGACAGGGCCAAGCCAAAAACATTCAGTACTTC
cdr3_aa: CASSFGQGQAKNIQYF

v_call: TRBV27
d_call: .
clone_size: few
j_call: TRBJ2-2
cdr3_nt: TGTGCCAGCAGCCCAGCCGGGATAAACACCGGGGAGCTGTTTTTT
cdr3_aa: CASSPAGINTGELFF

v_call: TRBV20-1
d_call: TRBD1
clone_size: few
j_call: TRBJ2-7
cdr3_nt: TGCAGTGCTGGCCGGGACAGGGGGTGGTACGAGCAGTACTTC
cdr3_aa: CSAGRDRGWYEQYF

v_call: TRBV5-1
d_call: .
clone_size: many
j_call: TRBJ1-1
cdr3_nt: TGCGCCAGCGCCGTAGGCGAAGGCACTGAAGCTTTCTTT
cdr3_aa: CASAVGEGTEAFF

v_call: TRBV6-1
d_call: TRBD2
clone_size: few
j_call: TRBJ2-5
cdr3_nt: TGTGCCAGCATGTGGGGGACTAGCGGGAGGGCCAGCCAAGAGACCCAGTACTTC
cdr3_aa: CASMWGTSGRASQETQYF

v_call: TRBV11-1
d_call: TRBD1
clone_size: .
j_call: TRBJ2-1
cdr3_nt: TGTGCCAGCAGCTCGACCCAGACCCTGACAGGGGTCTACAATGAGCAGTTCTTC
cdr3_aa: CASSSTQTLTGVYNEQFF

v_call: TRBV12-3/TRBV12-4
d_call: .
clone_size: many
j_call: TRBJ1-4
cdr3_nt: TGTGCCAGCAGTATACAGGGTGCTAATGAAAAACTGTTTTTT
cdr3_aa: CASSIQGANEKLFF

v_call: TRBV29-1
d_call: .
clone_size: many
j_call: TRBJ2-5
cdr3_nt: TGCAGCGTAGACAGACTCCAAGAGACCCAGTACTTC
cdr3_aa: CSVDRLQETQYF

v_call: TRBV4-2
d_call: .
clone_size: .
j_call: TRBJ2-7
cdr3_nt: TGTGCCAGCAGCCAAGATTACGGACATGCCTACGAGCAGTACTTC
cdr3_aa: CASSQDYGHAYEQYF

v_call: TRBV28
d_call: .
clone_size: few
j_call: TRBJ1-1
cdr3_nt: TGTGCCAGCAGCCCCCCCTGGGTCGGGTCGCTTGTTGAGGAAGCTTTCTTT
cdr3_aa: CASSPPWVGSLVEEAFF